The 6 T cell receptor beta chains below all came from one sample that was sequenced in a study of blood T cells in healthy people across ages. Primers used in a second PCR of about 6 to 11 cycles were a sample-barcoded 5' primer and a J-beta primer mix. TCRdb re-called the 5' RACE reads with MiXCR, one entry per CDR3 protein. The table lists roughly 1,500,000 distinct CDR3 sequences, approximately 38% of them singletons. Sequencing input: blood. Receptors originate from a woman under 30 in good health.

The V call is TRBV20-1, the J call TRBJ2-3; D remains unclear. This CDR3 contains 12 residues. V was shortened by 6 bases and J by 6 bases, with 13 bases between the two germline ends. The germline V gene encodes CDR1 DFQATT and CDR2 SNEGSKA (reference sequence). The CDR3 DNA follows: TGCAGTGCCCCCCGGGCCGCGGATACGCAGTATTTT. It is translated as CSAPRAADTQYF.

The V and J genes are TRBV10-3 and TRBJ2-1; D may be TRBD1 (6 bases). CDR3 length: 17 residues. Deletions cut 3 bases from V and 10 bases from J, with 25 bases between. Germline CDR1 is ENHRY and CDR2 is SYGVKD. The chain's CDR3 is CAISEFVRGTYALEQFF. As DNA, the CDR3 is TGTGCCATCAGTGAATTTGTTAGAGGGACATACGCGTTGGAGCAGTTCTTC.

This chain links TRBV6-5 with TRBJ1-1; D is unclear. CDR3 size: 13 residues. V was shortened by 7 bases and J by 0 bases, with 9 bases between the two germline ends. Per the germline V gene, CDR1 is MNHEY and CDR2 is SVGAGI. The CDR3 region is CASTRYMNTEAFF. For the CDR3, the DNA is TGTGCCAGCACACGGTATATGAACACTGAAGCTTTCTTT.

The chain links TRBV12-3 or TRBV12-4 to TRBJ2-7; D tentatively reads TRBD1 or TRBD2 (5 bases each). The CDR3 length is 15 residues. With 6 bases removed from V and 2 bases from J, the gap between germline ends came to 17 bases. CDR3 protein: CASSAGTRTTYEQYF. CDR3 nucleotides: TGTGCCAGCAGCGCCGGGACCCGTACAACCTACGAGCAGTACTTC.

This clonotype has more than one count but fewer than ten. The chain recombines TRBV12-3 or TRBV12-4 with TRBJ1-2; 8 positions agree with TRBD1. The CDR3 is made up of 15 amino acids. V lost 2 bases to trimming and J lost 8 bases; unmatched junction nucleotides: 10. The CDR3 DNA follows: TGTGCCAGCAGTTTACTCATACAGGGGGTATACGGCTACACCTTC. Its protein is CASSLLIQGVYGYTF.

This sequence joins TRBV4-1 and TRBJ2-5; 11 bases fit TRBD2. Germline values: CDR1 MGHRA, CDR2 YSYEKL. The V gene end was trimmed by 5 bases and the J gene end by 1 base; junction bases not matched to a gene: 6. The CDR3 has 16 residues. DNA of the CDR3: TGCGCCAGCAGCGGGAGAGGGACTAGCGGCCAAGAGACCCAGTACTTC. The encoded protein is CASSGRGTSGQETQYF.